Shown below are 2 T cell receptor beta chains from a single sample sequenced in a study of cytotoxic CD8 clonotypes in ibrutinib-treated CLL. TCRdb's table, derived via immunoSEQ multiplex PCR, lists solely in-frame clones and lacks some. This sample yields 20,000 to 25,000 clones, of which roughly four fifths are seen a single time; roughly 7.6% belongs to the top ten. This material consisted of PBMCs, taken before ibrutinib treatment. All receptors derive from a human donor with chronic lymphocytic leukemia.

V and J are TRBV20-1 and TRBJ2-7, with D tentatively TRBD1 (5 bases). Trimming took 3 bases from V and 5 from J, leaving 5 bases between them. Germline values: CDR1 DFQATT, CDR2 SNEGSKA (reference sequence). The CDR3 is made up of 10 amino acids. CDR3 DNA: TGCAGTGCTAGCAGGGACGAGCAGTACTTC. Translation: CSASRDEQYF.

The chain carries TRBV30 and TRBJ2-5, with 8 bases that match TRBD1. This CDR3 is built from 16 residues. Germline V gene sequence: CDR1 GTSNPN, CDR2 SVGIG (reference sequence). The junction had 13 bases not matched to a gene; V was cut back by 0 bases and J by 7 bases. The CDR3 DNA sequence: TGTGCCTGGAGTGTACGGGTAGGACAGGGATTGGGGACCCAGTACTTC. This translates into CAWSVRVGQGLGTQYF.